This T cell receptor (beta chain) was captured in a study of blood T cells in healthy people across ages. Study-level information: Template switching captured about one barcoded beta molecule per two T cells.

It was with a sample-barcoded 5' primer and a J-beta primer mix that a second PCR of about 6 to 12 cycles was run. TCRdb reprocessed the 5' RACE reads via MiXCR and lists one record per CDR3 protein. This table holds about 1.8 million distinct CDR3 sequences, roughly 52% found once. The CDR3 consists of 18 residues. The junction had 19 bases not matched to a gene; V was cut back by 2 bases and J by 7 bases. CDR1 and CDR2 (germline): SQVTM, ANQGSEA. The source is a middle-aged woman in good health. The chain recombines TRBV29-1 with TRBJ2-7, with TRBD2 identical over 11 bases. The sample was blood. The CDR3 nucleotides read TGCAGCGTTGAAAGGGTCGGACTAGCGGGTTCTTCCTACAATGAGCAGTACTTC. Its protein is CSVERVGLAGSSYNEQYF.